This TCR beta chain was sequenced during a study of regulatory T cells in long-lasting Graves disease. This CDR3 spans 14 amino acids. Germline CDR1 and CDR2: SGHAT and FQDESV (reference sequence). V was cut by 1 base and J by 1 base, with 7 bases left in between. Regarding time point: newly diagnosed GD, antithyroid drugs for less than 3 months. PBMC-derived RNA was used for the TCR library. Arm-PCR of CDR3 regions and iRepertoire HTBI primers were the basis on which TCR beta libraries were built. In TCRdb, the multiplex PCR reads were re-called with MiXCR into one record per CDR3 protein. In the table there are about 220,000 distinct CDR3 sequences, roughly 20% of which are singletons. Regarding the study as a whole: A limited number of samples was an acknowledged limitation.

With respect to this clonotype: Its antigen is currently unknown.

The same sample was also used in a study of T cells in Graves' hyperthyroidism and ophthalmopathy.

The sample was peripheral blood mononuclear cells (PBMCs), taken at new diagnosis, from a patient treated with antithyroid drugs. The sequence came from a woman aged 25-40 years with Graves disease. The chain is built from TRBV11-1 and TRBJ1-1, with no clear D. The CDR3 bases are TGTGCCAGCAGCTTAGAACGGACGAACACTGAAGCTTTCTTT. The encoded protein is CASSLERTNTEAFF. Supplemented by reference TRBV11-1 and TRBJ1-1, the full variable domain reads EAEVAQSPRYKITEKSQAVAFWCDPISGHATLYWYRQILGQGPELLVQFQDESVVDDSQLPKDRFSAERLKGVDSTLKIQPAELGDSAMYLCASSLERTNTEAFFGQGTRLTVV.